The entry below describes one TCR beta chain. This specimen belongs to a study of control samples from healthy donors and cancer patients. The ends lost 6 bases at V and 2 bases at J; junction bases unmatched: 4. CDR1 and CDR2 from the germline V gene are MNHEY and SVGAGI. The CDR3 is 14 amino acids. The data were produced by immunoSEQ multiplex PCR, yet TCRdb's version contains in-frame clones alone and is incomplete. Altogether about 100,000 clones are present, over 75% being singletons, with the ten largest covering 18%. This clonotype was sampled from a woman between 50 and 59 years old in good health. Sequencing was done on a sample of blood. The rearrangement uses TRBV6-5 and TRBJ1-2, with 9 bases identical to TRBD1. CDR3 coding DNA: TGTGCCAGCAGAAGGACAGGGGTAAACTATGGCTACACCTTC. Translating gives CASRRTGVNYGYTF.